The 27 T cell receptor beta chains reported below all come from one sample, sequenced in a study of cytomegalovirus exposure and HLA in healthy donors (dated by TCRdb to the late 2010s). The library was prepared using the immunoSEQ multiplex PCR assay. For the multiplex PCR, a mixture combining 60 forward primers for TCR Vbeta segments and 13 reverse primers for TCR Jbeta segments was used. TCRdb carries this immuneACCESS record with in-frame sequences only. Its versions omit some clonotypes, under half of them owing to an unresolved V gene in the studies checked, with the rest unexplained. This sample is represented by more than 90,000 clones; 70% to 85% of them were singletons. The ten top clones hold 3% to 4% of the sample. The sequenced material came from PBMCs. The receptors shown here come from a man in his fifties or sixties in good health and CMV-seronegative.

The genes are TRBV13 and TRBJ2-7; 9 bases are a match to TRBD2. This CDR3 spans 14 amino acids. Germline lookup yields CDR1 PRHDT and CDR2 FYEKMQ (reference sequence). V lost 2 bases to trimming and J lost 5 bases; unmatched junction nucleotides: 4. CDR3 coding DNA: TGTGCCAGCAGCTTAAGTAGCGGGAGTAACGAGCAGTACTTC. This translates into CASSLSSGSNEQYF.

V usage is TRBV27 and J usage is TRBJ2-7, with 8 bases matching TRBD2. Unmatched junction bases numbered 9, after V lost 5 bases and J lost 6 bases. The CDR3 has 14 residues. Germline V CDR1 and CDR2: MNHEY, SMNVEV (reference sequence). As DNA, the CDR3 is TGTGCCAGCAGTCCCGGGACTAGTGGGCGCGAGCAGTACTTC. It is translated as CASSPGTSGREQYF.

This chain links TRBV10-1 with TRBJ2-1, with TRBD1 as a possible D gene (6 bases). The CDR3 has 15 residues. V lost 10 bases and J lost 9, with 25 bases in between. CDR1 WNHNN and CDR2 SYGVQD come from the germline V gene (reference sequence). CDR3 in DNA: TGCGCCACTCCGGACAGTATTCTCCCGAATAGTGAGCAGTTCTTC. Protein: CATPDSILPNSEQFF.

This chain connects TRBV5-1 to TRBJ1-6, with D perhaps matching TRBD1 (5 bases). V shed 0 bases and J shed 7 bases, with 14 bases lying between them. Germline V gene data show CDR1 as SGHRS and CDR2 as YFSETQ. CDR3 length: 16 amino acids. The CDR3 DNA reads TGCGCCAGCAGCTTGGGAGAGACAGTGGAAAATTCACCCCTCCACTTT. This gives the protein CASSLGETVENSPLHF.

V gene TRBV19 combines with J gene TRBJ1-3; D gene uncertain. The CDR3 is made up of 14 amino acids. V shed 3 bases and J shed 0 bases, with 6 bases lying between them. Germline CDR1 LNHDA, CDR2 SQIVND (reference sequence). The CDR3 DNA is TGTGCCAGTAGTATCAAGAGCTCTGGAAACACCATATATTTT. Protein sequence: CASSIKSSGNTIYF.

The rearrangement joins TRBV5-1 to TRBJ1-2; the match to TRBD1 covers 7 bases. From germline, CDR1 is SGHRS and CDR2 YFSETQ. V gave up 3 bases and J gave up 5 bases; unmatched junction bases: 7. The CDR3 has 14 residues. This CDR3 is CASSSRGQGYGYTF. In nucleotides, the CDR3 is TGCGCCAGCAGCTCTAGGGGGCAGGGGTATGGCTACACCTTC.

V gene TRBV2 combines with J gene TRBJ1-4, with D perhaps TRBD1 (5 bases). Between the trimmed V and J ends, which lost 2 bases and 8 bases, there was a span of 12 bases. The V gene's germline CDR1 is SNHLY and CDR2 FYNNEI. The CDR3 has 14 residues. CDR3: CASSERGSVEKLFF. For the CDR3, the DNA is TGTGCCAGCAGTGAAAGGGGTTCGGTGGAAAAACTGTTTTTT.

This clone was seen a handful of times. The genes are TRBV6-6 and TRBJ2-7; 7 bases align to TRBD1. In germline, CDR1 is MNHNY, CDR2 SVGAGI (reference sequence). CDR3 length: 14 amino acids. V lost 6 bases to trimming and J lost 2 bases; unmatched junction nucleotides: 7. The CDR3 region has the DNA TGTGCCAGCAGGACGACAGGGCTTGCCTACGAGCAGTACTTC. This codes for CASRTTGLAYEQYF.

The genes are TRBV4-1 and TRBJ2-1, with 8 bases aligning to TRBD1. The trim removed 3 bases at V and 9 bases at J, leaving 10 bases unmatched. Germline CDR1 reads MGHRA; CDR2 reads YSYEKL. The CDR3 is made up of 15 amino acids. The DNA for the CDR3 is TGCGCCAGCAGCCACGGACAGGGCGTATCTACTGAGCAGTTCTTC. Translating it yields CASSHGQGVSTEQFF.

The chain links TRBV29-1 to TRBJ1-1; D is possibly TRBD1 (6 bases). This CDR3 has 13 amino acids. Deletions cut 6 bases from V and 0 bases from J, with 11 bases between. Germline lookup yields CDR1 SQVTM and CDR2 ANQGSEA. DNA for the CDR3: TGCAGCGTCACTCGACAGGTGAACACTGAAGCTTTCTTT. It is translated as CSVTRQVNTEAFF.

This chain uses TRBV9 with TRBJ2-1; D is unclear. From germline, CDR1 is SGDLS and CDR2 YYNGEE. The CDR3 runs 15 residues. With 0 bases removed from V and 3 bases from J, the gap between germline ends came to 10 bases. CDR3: CASSVVGTDYNEQFF. The CDR3 DNA follows: TGTGCCAGCAGCGTAGTTGGTACAGACTACAATGAGCAGTTCTTC.

V usage is TRBV7-2 and J usage is TRBJ2-3; D perhaps matches TRBD2 (5 bases). Germline CDR1 reads SGHTA; CDR2 reads FQGNSA. V dropped 1 base and J dropped 4 bases, with 12 bases sitting between them. CDR3 length: 15 amino acids. The CDR3 sequence: CASSLVGGGADTQYF. The DNA of the CDR3 is TGTGCCAGCAGCTTAGTCGGAGGTGGGGCAGATACGCAGTATTTT.

The chain uses TRBV2 and TRBJ1-2; D not resolved. This CDR3 region has 15 residues. Germline V lookup: CDR1 SNHLY, CDR2 FYNNEI. Trimming took off 2 bases at V and 7 bases at J, with 17 bases between the two ends. The CDR3 loop is CASSENFVAGFGYTF. CDR3 sequence (DNA): TGTGCCAGCAGTGAAAATTTCGTCGCGGGGTTTGGCTACACCTTC.

This clone has just a few counts. The chain uses TRBV6-1 and TRBJ2-1; no definite D call. The germline V gene encodes CDR1 MNHNS and CDR2 SASEGT. The CDR3 totals 12 residues. The V gene lost 3 bases and the J gene lost 7 bases, with 7 bases spanning the gap. CDR3 DNA: TGTGCCAGCAGTGAGATGAGTAATGAGCAGTTCTTC. As protein: CASSEMSNEQFF.

V is TRBV11-2 and J is TRBJ1-2, with D possibly being TRBD1 (5 bases). The ends were cut back, 2 bases at V and 8 bases at J, with 12 bases in the middle. The CDR3 extends over 13 amino acids. In germline, CDR1 is SGHAT, CDR2 FQNNGV. The DNA for the CDR3 is TGTGCCAGCAGCTTACAAGGGGCGATGGGCTACACCTTC. Amino acids: CASSLQGAMGYTF.

This clone was detected only once. The chain employs TRBV19 and TRBJ2-1; possible D gene TRBD2, 5 bases. Germline-derived CDR1 and CDR2 are LNHDA and SQIVND (reference sequence). The CDR3 is 16 amino acids. The germline V and J ends were trimmed by 1 base and 0 bases, with 10 bases remaining between them. The CDR3 is CASSIGGPSSYNEQFF. The CDR3, as DNA: TGTGCCAGTAGTATAGGAGGGCCTAGCTCCTACAATGAGCAGTTCTTC. Complete variable domain (other parts from reference TRBV19 and TRBJ2-1): DGGITQSPKYLFRKEGQNVTLSCEQNLNHDAMYWYRQDPGQGLRLIYYSQIVNDFQKGDIAEGYSVSREKKESFPLTVTSAQKNPTAFYLCASSIGGPSSYNEQFFGPGTRLTVL.

The chain links TRBV5-1 to TRBJ1-1; 10 nucleotides agree with TRBD1. Trimming took 3 bases from V and 3 from J; bases not matched to a gene: 5. Germline assignment: CDR1 SGHRS and CDR2 YFSETQ. The CDR3 contains 15 residues. The DNA of the CDR3 is TGCGCCAGCAGCTACGGGACAGGGGATCACACTGAAGCTTTCTTT. Translation gives CASSYGTGDHTEAFF.

The chain employs TRBV7-8 and TRBJ1-1; D remains unclear. The germline V gene encodes CDR1 SGHVS and CDR2 FQNEAQ. V was clipped by 4 bases and J by 0 bases, with 15 bases between them. This CDR3 comprises 16 residues. CDR3 DNA sequence: TGTGCCAGCAGCTCTCGGGAAGGGTCCTTGAACACTGAAGCTTTCTTT. This codes for CASSSREGSLNTEAFF.

V is TRBV25-1 and J is TRBJ2-2, with D maybe TRBD1 (6 bases). There are 15 residues in the CDR3. Trimming shortened V by 3 bases and J by 0 bases, and 8 bases separated the two germline ends. Germline lookup yields CDR1 MGHDK and CDR2 SYGVNS. The DNA for the CDR3 is TGTGCCAGCAGTGAGCCAGGGGCGAACACCGGGGAGCTGTTTTTT. Its protein is CASSEPGANTGELFF.

The CDR3 here is CASSLGGLNYGYTF. The CDR3 region has the DNA TGTGCCAGCAGCTTAGGGGGCCTTAACTATGGCTACACCTTC. V gene TRBV7-8 combines with J gene TRBJ1-2, with D perhaps TRBD1 (5 bases). CDR1 and CDR2 (germline): SGHVS, FQNEAQ. The CDR3 is made up of 14 amino acids. V shed 1 base and J shed 1 base, with 7 bases lying between them.

This clone was recorded a few times. This chain uses TRBV28 with TRBJ2-4; D is possibly TRBD2 (6 bases). Per the germline V gene, CDR1 is MDHEN and CDR2 is SYDVKM. The CDR3 sequence is 13 residues long. Trimming removed 6 bases at V and 6 bases at J, with 12 bases between. DNA of the CDR3: TGTGCCAGCAGAGGGGACTTCTTAAACATTCAGTACTTC. It specifies CASRGDFLNIQYF.

This chain joins TRBV10-3 and TRBJ2-1; a possible D gene is TRBD2 (5 bases). Germline CDR1 is ENHRY and CDR2 is SYGVKD. V lost 3 bases and J lost 8, with 14 bases in between. The CDR3 has 14 amino acids. The CDR3 sequence: CAISERGGLDEQFF. The CDR3 nucleotides are TGTGCCATCAGTGAAAGAGGAGGACTCGATGAGCAGTTCTTC.

V gene TRBV14 combines with J gene TRBJ2-6, with a weak D call TRBD1 (5 bases). V was cut by 0 bases and J by 2 bases, with 17 bases left in between. CDR1 and CDR2 from the germline V gene are SGHDN and FVKESK. The length of the CDR3 is 19 residues. DNA of the CDR3: TGTGCCAGCAGCCAAGATCGGCGGCAGGGCGTCCCTGGGGCCAACGTCCTGACTTTC. Its translation is CASSQDRRQGVPGANVLTF.

The rearrangement uses TRBV15 and TRBJ1-1; 10 bases line up with TRBD1. CDR1 and CDR2 from the germline V gene are LNHNV and YYDKDF (reference sequence). The V and J ends lost 1 base and 6 bases, in that order; junction bases with no gene match: 2. The CDR3 sequence is 14 residues long. Written as DNA, the CDR3 is TGTGCCACCAGCAGAGGACAGGGGGCGGCTGAAGCTTTCTTT. Translation: CATSRGQGAAEAFF.

The rearrangement links TRBV19 to TRBJ1-1; D is undetermined. The CDR3 has 12 residues. Germline V CDR1 and CDR2: LNHDA, SQIVND (reference sequence). The V end lost 1 base, the J end lost 5 bases, and 5 bases lay between the germline ends. The CDR3 nucleotides read TGTGCCAGTAGTATAGGGCAGACTGAAGCTTTCTTT. It encodes CASSIGQTEAFF.

CDR3 sequence (DNA): TGTGCCAGCACAGGGGAAGCGGGAGAAAGGAACATTCAGTACTTC. This encodes CASTGEAGERNIQYF. V and J are TRBV2 and TRBJ2-4; 8 positions match TRBD2. The V gene's germline CDR1 is SNHLY and CDR2 FYNNEI. There are 15 residues in the CDR3. Trimming removed 7 bases from V and 7 bases from J; junction bases left unmatched: 12.

The rearrangement uses TRBV18 and TRBJ2-2, with D possibly TRBD2 on 5 matching bases. This CDR3 spans 15 amino acids. The germline V gene has CDR1 KGHSH and CDR2 LQKENI. Trimming took off 4 bases at V and 7 bases at J, with 16 bases between the two ends. The CDR3 spells CASSLGLPRGGELFF. In DNA form, the CDR3 reads TGTGCCAGCTCACTCGGACTCCCCCGGGGCGGGGAGCTGTTTTTT. Based on the CDR3 plus reference TRBV18 and TRBJ2-2, the full variable domain is NAGVMQNPRHLVRRRGQEARLRCSPMKGHSHVYWYRQLPEEGLKFMVYLQKENIIDESGMPKERFSAEFPKEGPSILRIQQVVRGDSAAYFCASSLGLPRGGELFFGEGSRLTVL.